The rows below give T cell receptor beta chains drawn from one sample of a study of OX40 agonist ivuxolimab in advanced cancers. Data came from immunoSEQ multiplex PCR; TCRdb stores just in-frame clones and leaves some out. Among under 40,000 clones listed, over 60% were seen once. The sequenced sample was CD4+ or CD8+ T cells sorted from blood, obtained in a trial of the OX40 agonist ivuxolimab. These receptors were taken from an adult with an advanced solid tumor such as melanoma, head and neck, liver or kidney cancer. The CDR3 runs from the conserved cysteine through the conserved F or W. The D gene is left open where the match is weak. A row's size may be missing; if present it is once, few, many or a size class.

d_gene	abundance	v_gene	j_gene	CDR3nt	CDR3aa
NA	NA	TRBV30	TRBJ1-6	TGTGCCTGGAGCCGTACAGGCAATAATTCACCCCTCCACTTT	CAWSRTGNNSPLHF
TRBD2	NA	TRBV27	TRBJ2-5	TGTGCCAGCAGCCCGCATAGCGGGTACCAAGAGACCCAGTACTTC	CASSPHSGYQETQYF
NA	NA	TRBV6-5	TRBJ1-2	TGTGCCAGCAAACTAGGTGGCGGTGGCTACACCTTC	CASKLGGGGYTF
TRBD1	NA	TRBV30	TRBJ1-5	TGTGCCTGGAGTGCGAACACAGGGGACAATCAGCCCCAGCATTTT	CAWSANTGDNQPQHF
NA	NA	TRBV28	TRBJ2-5	TGTGCCAGCAGTTTCAGACCCCTCCGTGTTGCCCAGTACTTC	CASSFRPLRVAQYF
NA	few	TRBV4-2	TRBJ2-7	TGTGCCAGCAGCCTAGCCTACGAGCAGTACTTC	CASSLAYEQYF
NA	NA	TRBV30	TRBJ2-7	TGTGCCTGGAGTTTTGGGTCCTACGAGCAGTACTTC	CAWSFGSYEQYF
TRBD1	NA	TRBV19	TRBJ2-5	TGTGCCAGTAAAAGGGGGCCTCAAGAGACCCAGTACTTC	CASKRGPQETQYF
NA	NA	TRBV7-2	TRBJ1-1	TGTGCCAGCAGCTTAACGCGGCGGAACACTGAAGCTTTCTTT	CASSLTRRNTEAFF
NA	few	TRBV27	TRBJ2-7	TGTGCCAGCAGTAGGAGCGGTGGCGAGCAGTACTTC	CASSRSGGEQYF
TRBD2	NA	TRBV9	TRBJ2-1	TGTGCCAGCAGCCGGACTAGCGGGAGTGGAAATGAGCAGTTCTTC	CASSRTSGSGNEQFF
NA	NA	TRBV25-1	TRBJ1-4	TGTGCCAGCAGGGCACCGGGGGGCGGAGGAACTAATGAAAAACTGTTTTTT	CASRAPGGGGTNEKLFF